What follows are 28 T cell receptor beta chains derived from one specimen sequenced in a study of T cells expressing NK-cell markers. After re-calling the 5' RACE reads, TCRdb lists one entry per CDR3 protein, DNA absent. The sample holds about 260,000 distinct CDR3 sequences. Sequenced: blood T cells: a sorted CD56 or NKG2C T cell subset, CD4+ or CD8+ T cells, or bulk PBMC T cells (not recorded which). The origin of the receptors is a woman aged 18 to 75 in good health.

V gene TRBV4-2 combines with J gene TRBJ2-7. The length of the CDR3 is 12 residues. The germline V gene encodes CDR1 LGHNA and CDR2 YNFKEQ. The CDR3 loop reads CASSQVGREQYF.

J is TRBJ1-1 and V is TRBV5-4. The germline gives CDR1 SGHNT, CDR2 YYREEE (reference sequence). This CDR3 is built from 14 residues. The CDR3: CASSLGTANTEAFF.

The V gene is TRBV5-1, the J gene TRBJ2-2. The CDR3 covers 14 residues. The V gene's germline CDR1 is SGHRS and CDR2 YFSETQ. This CDR3 reads CASSLVGFAGELFF.

The V call is TRBV12-3 or TRBV12-4, the J call TRBJ2-3; lacking DNA, the TRBD1 call made by TCRdb goes unchecked. The CDR3 consists of 15 residues. CDR3: CASRVSGGYTDTQYF.

The V and J genes are TRBV12-3 or TRBV12-4 and TRBJ1-2; TCRdb returns TRBD1, unconfirmable since there is no DNA. The CDR3 runs to 13 residues. The CDR3 reads CASTPQGAYGYTF.

The chain's CDR3 is CASSQGQLTTEAFF. The chain employs TRBV4-3 and TRBJ1-1. CDR1 is LGHNA and CDR2 is YSLEER in the germline V gene. This CDR3 is 14 amino acids long.

The chain joins TRBV20-1 to TRBJ2-7; TCRdb's D call of TRBD2 is untestable without DNA. The germline CDR1 and CDR2 sequences are DFQATT and SNEGSKA (reference sequence). This CDR3 region has 11 residues. CDR3 in amino acids: CTSAVFREQYF.

The V gene is TRBV6-2 or TRBV6-3, the J gene TRBJ2-1; there is no DNA to check the TCRdb D call of TRBD2. The CDR3 consists of 13 residues. Germline V gene data show CDR1 as MNHEY and CDR2 as SVGEGT. This CDR3 is CASTGGLAGEQFF.

The rearrangement joins TRBV20-1 to TRBJ1-1; as DNA is missing, the TRBD1 call by TCRdb cannot be tested. This CDR3 comprises 11 residues. Germline-derived CDR1 and CDR2 are DFQATT and SNEGSKA (reference sequence). CDR3 sequence reads: CSAMGGTEAFF.

The V gene is TRBV6-1, the J gene TRBJ1-6; lacking DNA, the TRBD1 call made by TCRdb goes unchecked. CDR1 MNHNS and CDR2 SASEGT come from the germline V gene. This CDR3 has 13 residues. The CDR3 loop is CASMGREHSPLYF.

The chain has TRBV7-2 and TRBJ2-1; TCRdb indicates TRBD1, and absent DNA this call remains unverified. The germline V gene has CDR1 SGHTA and CDR2 FQGNSA. The CDR3 consists of 16 residues. This CDR3 is CASSLAFSGTYNEQFF.

CDR3 amino acids: CASKGGTANTGELFF. The chain joins TRBV6-1 to TRBJ2-2; checking the TCRdb D call of TRBD1 is not possible without DNA. Germline V gene lookup returns CDR1 MNHNS and CDR2 SASEGT. The CDR3 sequence is 15 residues long.

The J gene is TRBJ2-1, the V gene TRBV4-3; there is no DNA to check the TCRdb D call of TRBD1. Germline values: CDR1 LGHNA, CDR2 YSLEER. This CDR3 is built from 19 residues. The chain's CDR3 is CASSQVVNLDRASYNEQFF.

The J gene is TRBJ1-6, the V gene TRBV20-1. Looked up from germline, CDR1 is DFQATT and CDR2 is SNEGSKA (reference sequence). The CDR3 loop spans 15 amino acids. The CDR3 sequence is CSARADSAGGSPLHF.

J is TRBJ1-6 and V is TRBV20-1; with no DNA, the TCRdb D assignment of TRBD1 cannot be verified. This CDR3 has 15 amino acids. Germline CDR1 DFQATT, CDR2 SNEGSKA (reference sequence). CDR3 region: CSARDSRRGNSPLHF.

V and J are TRBV2 and TRBJ2-3; TCRdb picks TRBD1, but there is no DNA to check that call. CDR1 SNHLY and CDR2 FYNNEI come from the germline V gene. The CDR3 loop spans 14 amino acids. CDR3 protein: CASSEVQGTDTQYF. The entire variable domain, with the rest obtained from reference TRBV2 and TRBJ2-3, is as follows: EPEVTQTPSHQVTQMGQEVILRCVPISNHLYFYWYRQILGQKVEFLVSFYNNEISEKSEIFDDQFSVERPDGSNFTLKIRSTKLEDSAMYFCASSEVQGTDTQYFGPGTRLTVL.

The chain has TRBV2 and TRBJ1-1; TCRdb's D call of TRBD1 is untestable without DNA. The CDR3 has 14 residues. Germline lookup yields CDR1 SNHLY and CDR2 FYNNEI. The CDR3 sequence: CASSPDSMNTEAFF. Full variable domain (missing parts from reference TRBV2 and TRBJ1-1): EPEVTQTPSHQVTQMGQEVILRCVPISNHLYFYWYRQILGQKVEFLVSFYNNEISEKSEIFDDQFSVERPDGSNFTLKIRSTKLEDSAMYFCASSPDSMNTEAFFGQGTRLTVV.

The CDR3 region is CASSARNGYEQYF. The chain joins TRBV9 to TRBJ2-7. Germline assignment: CDR1 SGDLS and CDR2 YYNGEE. The CDR3 totals 13 residues.

This chain connects TRBV12-3 or TRBV12-4 to TRBJ1-1; TCRdb's D gene call, TRBD1, goes unchecked for lack of DNA. The CDR3 is 13 residues long. CDR3 sequence: CASKQQAYGEAFF.

The V and J genes are TRBV20-1 and TRBJ2-1; no DNA is available, so the TRBD2 call from TCRdb remains unchecked. Germline V gene sequence: CDR1 DFQATT, CDR2 SNEGSKA (reference sequence). The CDR3 spans 16 residues. The CDR3 here is CSARSAASGQYNEQFF.

The rearrangement joins TRBV4-1 to TRBJ2-2. The CDR3 extends over 16 amino acids. Germline CDR1 reads MGHRA; CDR2 reads YSYEKL. The CDR3 sequence is CASSQEARPNTGELFF.

V is TRBV14 and J is TRBJ2-2; the D call from TCRdb, TRBD2, cannot be confirmed without DNA. The CDR3 totals 16 residues. Germline V gene lookup returns CDR1 SGHDN and CDR2 FVKESK. CDR3 sequence reads: CASSQGGTIVPGELFF.

The CDR3 protein is CASTSSGSGQYF. The chain couples TRBV6-2 or TRBV6-3 to TRBJ2-7; TCRdb's assignment of TRBD2 cannot be checked, as there is no DNA. This CDR3 is 12 amino acids long. Germline CDR1 reads MNHEY; CDR2 reads SVGEGT.

The chain couples TRBV5-1 to TRBJ2-3; TCRdb reports TRBD2, a call that lacks DNA to check it against. The CDR3 length is 13 residues. CDR1 is SGHRS, CDR2 YFSETQ, per germline. Here the CDR3 reads CASSWTGRDTQYF.

V and J are TRBV20-1 and TRBJ2-3. Germline V gene data show CDR1 as DFQATT and CDR2 as SNEGSKA (reference sequence). The CDR3 sequence is 11 residues long. The CDR3 protein is CSADLGDTQYF.

The chain is built from TRBV9 and TRBJ2-3; TCRdb returns TRBD2, unconfirmable since there is no DNA. This CDR3 is built from 14 residues. CDR1 SGDLS and CDR2 YYNGEE come from the germline V gene. The CDR3 is CASSQTRGTDTQYF. Variable domain in full (rest from reference TRBV9 and TRBJ2-3): DSGVTQTPKHLITATGQRVTLRCSPRSGDLSVYWYQQSLDQGLQFLIQYYNGEERAKGNILERFSAQQFPDLHSELNLSSLELGDSALYFCASSQTRGTDTQYFGPGTRLTVL.

The CDR3: CASSTKYEQYF. The chain uses TRBV28 and TRBJ2-7. The germline V gene encodes CDR1 MDHEN and CDR2 SYDVKM. The CDR3 contains 11 residues.

This rearrangement joins TRBV3-1 to TRBJ1-5. Germline assignment: CDR1 LGHDT and CDR2 YNNKEL (reference sequence). The CDR3 sequence is 16 residues long. CDR3 protein: CASSQAGQNSNQPQHF.